The source of this T cell receptor (beta chain) is a study of T cell clonality in common variable immunodeficiency (dated by TCRdb to about 2015). CVID samples and control samples contributed equivalent amounts of genomic DNA as sequencing input. For every sample, a 60 bp segment covering the rearranged TCRbeta CDR3 region was amplified and then sequenced. TCRbeta amplification used the immunoSEQ assay, a bias-corrected multiplex PCR with high-throughput sequencing. The original pipeline was this. Each unique nucleotide sequence was treated as a clone and annotated with V, D and J genes, copy number and frequency. Sequences were labeled productive if in frame, and non-productive if out of frame or containing stop codons. As previously described, clonality was computed from Shannon's entropy. The predicted amino acid sequences of productive clones were used to derive mean CDR3 Kyte-Doolittle hydropathy. Hierarchical clustering of scaled V gene usage was performed with the R hclust function using Manhattan distance and complete linkage. Sharing of clones by CDR3 amino acid sequence was evaluated by resampling 12 repertoires per group over 100 rounds. Repertoires were searched for 70 published EBV-specific and about 250 published CMV-specific TCRbeta sequences. A couple of CVID samples yielding fewer than 10,000 sequences were excluded from analysis, leaving over 35 CVID repertoires. TCRdb re-hosts the immuneACCESS table, in-frame sequences only. Its copies lack some clones; in the studies checked, an unresolved V gene accounts for under half of them, and the cause for the rest is not known. V, J and clone size were drawn from that table, and D and trimming were deduced from the DNA. For this sample the table reports 50,000 to 60,000 clones, with no clone seen just once. The top ten clones comprise roughly 2% of the sample.

Overall results and qualifications from the work: Even though DNA input was the same, control samples had an average of about 90,000 unique sequences each, compared with some 32,000 in CVID samples. TCRbeta clonality was higher in CVID subjects than in healthy controls (t-test p = 0.018), and the increase was most characteristic of about a third of subjects. CVID TCRbeta sequences were reported to have fewer deletions and N-nucleotide insertions and to lack highly modified clones with 13 or more V deletions. According to the authors, figuring out what caused the increased clonality in CVID would require sequencing the repertoires of T cell subpopulations. Correlations of repertoire features with clinical complications were constrained by heterogeneity among patients within the CVID cohort. Fewer TCRbeta clones were shared among CVID subjects than among healthy controls (p < 0.0001).

Most of the CVID patients and most of the healthy controls were of Caucasian heritage. Heparinized peripheral whole blood samples of about 5 to 8 ml were obtained from each donor. TCRbeta CDR3 repertoires were sequenced from genomic DNA of adults with common variable immune deficiency (CVID) and healthy adult controls. The control group was made up of roughly 22 healthy adult volunteers (approximately ten male and around twelve female) whose ages ranged from roughly 20 to 66 years, with a mean age of approximately 35. Diluted blood was density-centrifuged over Hypaque 1077 or Ficoll-Paque to isolate peripheral blood mononuclear cells. Genomic DNA was extracted from unsorted mononuclear cells by Qiagen column purification or by a centrifugation-based method. The CDR3 holds 15 amino acids from the cysteine to the phenylalanine. Shown are 36 bases from within the CDR3, in frame from base 1. In the germline V gene (reference sequence), CDR1 corresponds to LNHDA and CDR2 to SQIVND. Trimming removed 4 bases from V and 1 base from J, leaving 13 bases between the germline ends.

This clone was seen ten or more times. The specificity of this receptor is unknown. The sequence runs out 3 residues before the end of the CDR3; the remainder is reconstructed from the germline J gene. Sequencing input: peripheral blood mononuclear cells. The V and J genes are TRBV19 and TRBJ2-5; possibly the D gene is TRBD2, per 6 matching bases. The TCR sequence derives from a person aged 18-70 years in good health. The part of the CDR3 DNA that was read is TGTGCCAGTAGTAAAGTGCCGGGACTCCAAGAGACC. Translated, it gives CASSKVPGLQET. The full-length CDR3 reads as CASSKVPGLQETQYF.